The 29 T cell receptor beta chains presented below share a single source sample, sequenced in a study of blood T cell repertoires in COVID-19. Method: immunoSEQ multiplex PCR; TCRdb's copy keeps in-frame clones and lacks some. This table has around 200,000 clones, around nine tenths appearing once. The sample taken for sequencing was peripheral blood. These receptors all come from a man between 60 and 75 years old who had recovered from COVID-19.

The count of this clone is one. The chain joins TRBV19 to TRBJ1-2; the D is unclear. CDR1 LNHDA and CDR2 SQIVND come from the germline V gene (reference sequence). The CDR3 is 12 residues long. Trimming removed 8 bases from V and 2 bases from J, with 9 bases in between. This CDR3 is CASFPENYGYTF. In DNA, the CDR3 is TGTGCCAGTTTTCCGGAGAACTATGGCTACACCTTC.

V gene TRBV2 combines with J gene TRBJ1-5; maybe TRBD1 (5 bases). This CDR3 region has 13 residues. Germline loops: CDR1 SNHLY, CDR2 FYNNEI. With 7 bases removed from V and 4 bases from J, the gap between germline ends came to 11 bases. CDR3 sequence: CASIQDNNQPQHF. The CDR3 nucleotides are TGTGCCAGCATCCAGGACAATAATCAGCCCCAGCATTTT.

The chain links TRBV6-4 to TRBJ2-2; TRBD2 matches at 11 bases. CDR3 size: 15 residues. Trimming took 4 bases from V and 7 from J; bases not matched to a gene: 5. Germline lookup yields CDR1 MRHNA and CDR2 SNTAGT. The CDR3 nucleotides read TGTGCCAGCAGTGGACTAGCGGGACAGGACGGGGAGCTGTTTTTT. It encodes CASSGLAGQDGELFF.

The J gene is TRBJ2-3, the V gene TRBV6-1; 10 nucleotides align to TRBD2. The CDR3 runs 15 residues. Germline CDR1 and CDR2: MNHNS and SASEGT. Trimming took 3 bases from V and 4 from J; bases not matched to a gene: 4. CDR3 sequence reads: CASSDPSGGSDTQYF. CDR3 sequence (DNA): TGTGCCAGCAGTGACCCTAGCGGGGGATCAGATACGCAGTATTTT.

In nucleotides, the CDR3 is TGTGCCTGGGGGGGGTGGGGGCCAAACTATGGCTACACCTTC. Amino acids: CAWGGWGPNYGYTF. This chain links TRBV30 with TRBJ1-2; tentative D call: TRBD1 (6 bases). V was cut by 5 bases and J by 2 bases, with 15 bases left in between. Germline V gene sequence: CDR1 GTSNPN, CDR2 SVGIG (reference sequence). The CDR3 has 14 residues.

The chain joins TRBV9 to TRBJ2-7, with D unresolved. The ends were cut back, 0 bases at V and 2 bases at J, with 12 bases in the middle. The length of the CDR3 is 15 residues. The germline gives CDR1 SGDLS, CDR2 YYNGEE. CDR3 loop: CASSVAPGITYEQYF. The CDR3 DNA is TGTGCCAGCAGCGTAGCTCCAGGTATAACCTACGAGCAGTACTTC.

This sequence joins TRBV7-9 and TRBJ2-5; 12 bases match TRBD1. CDR3 length equals 16 residues. Germline loops: CDR1 SEHNR, CDR2 FQNEAQ (reference sequence). After removal of 5 bases from V and 5 bases from J, the junction contained 9 bases not matched to a gene. CDR3 sequence (DNA): TGTGCCAGCAGCATAAATTCGGGACAGGGGGCGGAGACCCAGTACTTC. Amino acids: CASSINSGQGAETQYF.

The chain employs TRBV6-5 and TRBJ2-3; 15 bases line up with TRBD2. Germline assignment: CDR1 MNHEY and CDR2 SVGAGI. This CDR3 is 13 amino acids long. Unmatched junction bases numbered 3, after V lost 9 bases and J lost 8 bases. This CDR3 reads CASGLAGGGTQYF. CDR3 nucleotide sequence: TGTGCCAGTGGACTAGCGGGGGGGGGTACGCAGTATTTT.

The CDR3, as DNA: TGTGCCAGCAGTTTGAGACTAGTAGGACATGAGCAGTTCTTC. Translated, it gives CASSLRLVGHEQFF. V and J are TRBV11-3 and TRBJ2-1, with D tentatively TRBD2 (6 bases). The CDR3 runs 14 residues. Looked up from germline, CDR1 is SGHNT and CDR2 is YENEEA. Trimming took 6 bases from V and 8 from J, leaving 17 bases between them.

This chain joins TRBV11-1 and TRBJ2-3, with 7 positions matching TRBD2. This CDR3 is 14 amino acids long. The germline CDR1 and CDR2 sequences are SGHAT and FQDESV (reference sequence). The V and J ends lost 6 bases and 1 base, in that order; junction bases with no gene match: 4. Here the CDR3 reads CASSQRGGTDTQYF. The CDR3 bases are TGTGCCAGCAGTCAGCGGGGTGGCACAGATACGCAGTATTTT.

This chain joins TRBV6-6 and TRBJ1-6, with D tentatively TRBD1 (5 bases). Trimming pared 6 bases from V and 13 bases from J, leaving 13 bases between. Per the germline V gene, CDR1 is MNHNY and CDR2 is SVGAGI (reference sequence). This CDR3 is 12 amino acids long. CDR3 sequence reads: CASRSDNPPLHF. CDR3 sequence (DNA): TGTGCCAGCAGGTCGGACAATCCCCCCCTCCACTTT.

This chain links TRBV27 with TRBJ2-2; 7 bases agree with TRBD1. Germline CDR1 MNHEY, CDR2 SMNVEV (reference sequence). After removal of 6 bases from V and 7 bases from J, the junction contained 8 bases not matched to a gene. The CDR3 spans 14 residues. This CDR3 reads CASRLTGVHGELFF. In nucleotides, the CDR3 is TGTGCCAGCAGACTAACAGGGGTGCACGGGGAGCTGTTTTTT.

This clone was detected a few times. V is TRBV19 and J is TRBJ1-6, with D possibly being TRBD1 (5 bases). Trimming took 2 bases from V and 8 from J, leaving 13 bases between them. The CDR3 is 15 amino acids. Germline V gene lookup returns CDR1 LNHDA and CDR2 SQIVND (reference sequence). CDR3 residues: CASSIYGREYSPLHF. The CDR3 region has the DNA TGTGCCAGTAGTATATACGGCAGGGAATATTCACCCCTCCACTTT.

This chain connects TRBV2 to TRBJ1-1; the match to TRBD1 covers 8 bases. J was trimmed by 8 bases and V by 5 bases; bases with no gene match: 4. The germline V gene has CDR1 SNHLY and CDR2 FYNNEI. The CDR3 is made up of 12 amino acids. CDR3 protein: CASSLGQGEAFF. CDR3 sequence (DNA): TGTGCCAGCAGTCTCGGACAGGGAGAAGCTTTCTTT.

The V and J genes are TRBV19 and TRBJ1-2; tentative D call: TRBD1 (6 bases). CDR1 is LNHDA and CDR2 is SQIVND in the germline V gene (reference sequence). The CDR3 contains 14 residues. Trimming pared 3 bases from V and 2 bases from J, leaving 10 bases between. CDR3 DNA: TGTGCCAGTAGTATCACGGGACACAACTATGGCTACACCTTC. Its protein is CASSITGHNYGYTF.

The J gene is TRBJ2-3, the V gene TRBV27, with TRBD1 as a possible D gene (6 bases). The V end lost 3 bases, the J end lost 0 bases, and 10 bases lay between the germline ends. There are 15 residues in the CDR3. Germline loops: CDR1 MNHEY, CDR2 SMNVEV (reference sequence). CDR3 residues: CASSFRTASTDTQYF. CDR3 bases: TGTGCCAGCAGTTTCAGGACAGCTAGCACAGATACGCAGTATTTT.

The chain has TRBV9 and TRBJ2-1; a possible D gene is TRBD1 (6 bases). Germline CDR1 reads SGDLS; CDR2 reads YYNGEE. CDR3 length: 17 amino acids. The V end lost 4 bases, the J end lost 9 bases, and 26 bases lay between the germline ends. As DNA, the CDR3 is TGTGCCAGCAGCCCATATCCCCCGGGACAATCCTCGGGTGAGCAGTTCTTC. Protein sequence: CASSPYPPGQSSGEQFF. The full variable domain, with the rest looked up from reference TRBV9 and TRBJ2-1, is DSGVTQTPKHLITATGQRVTLRCSPRSGDLSVYWYQQSLDQGLQFLIQYYNGEERAKGNILERFSAQQFPDLHSELNLSSLELGDSALYFCASSPYPPGQSSGEQFFGPGTRLTVL.

The chain couples TRBV24-1 to TRBJ2-3, with no clear D. Germline CDR1 reads KGHDR; CDR2 reads SFDVKD. This CDR3 contains 14 residues. V was shortened by 3 bases and J by 1 base, with 7 bases between the two germline ends. CDR3 sequence reads: CATSDARGTDTQYF. As DNA, the CDR3 is TGTGCCACCAGTGATGCCCGGGGCACAGATACGCAGTATTTT.

V usage is TRBV18 and J usage is TRBJ1-1, with TRBD1 as a possible D gene (5 bases). Trimming stripped 3 bases from V and 0 bases from J, with 14 bases between. CDR1 KGHSH and CDR2 LQKENI come from the germline V gene. The CDR3 is 16 residues long. As DNA, the CDR3 is TGTGCCAGCTCACCCATCCCTACAGGATTGAACACTGAAGCTTTCTTT. This sequence encodes CASSPIPTGLNTEAFF.

This clone was detected a few times. The CDR3 DNA sequence: TGTGCCAGCAGTTCTCCCGCGAAGGGAGTGCATTTT. Protein product: CASSSPAKGVHF. The genes are TRBV12-3 or TRBV12-4 and TRBJ1-5; D is uncertain. Trimming pared 4 bases from V and 15 bases from J, leaving 16 bases between. CDR3 length: 12 amino acids.

V and J are TRBV18 and TRBJ2-3, with TRBD1 as a possible D gene (6 bases). This CDR3 has 14 residues. The germline V gene encodes CDR1 KGHSH and CDR2 LQKENI. V was pared by 4 bases and J by 4 bases, with 12 bases between. The CDR3 region has the DNA TGTGCCAGCTCACAAGGGGGAAGTCCAGATACGCAGTATTTT. It translates to CASSQGGSPDTQYF.

V usage is TRBV29-1 and J usage is TRBJ1-3; D is unclear. V lost 7 bases and J lost 3, with 7 bases in between. The germline V gene encodes CDR1 SQVTM and CDR2 ANQGSEA. This CDR3 region has 11 residues. The CDR3 region is CSGEIGNTIYF. DNA for the CDR3: TGCAGCGGAGAGATTGGAAACACCATATATTTT. Supplemented by reference TRBV29-1 and TRBJ1-3, the full variable domain reads SAVISQKPSRDICQRGTSLTIQCQVDSQVTMMFWYRQQPGQSLTLIATANQGSEATYESGFVIDKFPISRPNLTFSTLTVSNMSPEDSSIYLCSGEIGNTIYFGEGSWLTVV.

The V and J genes are TRBV19 and TRBJ1-6; D gene ambiguous. Germline-derived CDR1 and CDR2 are LNHDA and SQIVND (reference sequence). This CDR3 has 12 amino acids. V was trimmed by 5 bases and J by 7 bases, leaving 6 bases between them. CDR3 sequence reads: CASSLPNSPLHF. The DNA for the CDR3 is TGTGCCAGTAGTCTACCAAATTCACCCCTCCACTTT.

The genes are TRBV7-3 and TRBJ1-6; no definite D call. The ends were cut back, 2 bases at V and 9 bases at J, with 11 bases in the middle. Germline V gives CDR1 SGHTA, CDR2 FQGTGA. The CDR3 length is 14 residues. The CDR3 spells CASSLVERGSPLHF. The CDR3, as DNA: TGTGCCAGCAGCTTAGTGGAGCGGGGTTCACCCCTCCACTTT.

The V gene is TRBV7-6, the J gene TRBJ2-5, with D possibly being TRBD1 (6 bases). V was clipped by 5 bases and J by 1 base, with 11 bases between them. The CDR3 is 14 amino acids. The V gene's germline CDR1 is SGHVS and CDR2 FNYEAQ. The CDR3 nucleotides read TGTGCCAGCAGCAGACAGGCCCCCCAAGAGACCCAGTACTTC. Protein: CASSRQAPQETQYF.

The J gene is TRBJ1-2, the V gene TRBV5-1; tentatively, D is TRBD1 (5 bases). The V gene's germline CDR1 is SGHRS and CDR2 YFSETQ. V gave up 2 bases and J gave up 3 bases, with 8 bases separating them. This CDR3 is built from 13 residues. In DNA, the CDR3 is TGCGCCAGCAGCTTCGAAGGGGACTATGGCTACACCTTC. Amino acids: CASSFEGDYGYTF.

The CDR3 spells CASSRAGRTDTQYF. The CDR3, as DNA: TGTGCCAGCAGCAGAGCGGGGCGGACAGATACGCAGTATTTT. V usage is TRBV5-6 and J usage is TRBJ2-3, with 7 positions matching TRBD2. CDR1 is SGHDT and CDR2 is YYEEEE in the germline V gene. The J segment lost 3 bases and the V segment lost 4 bases, leaving 5 bases of the junction unmatched. The CDR3 has 14 residues.

The sample holds a few counts of this clone. CDR3 protein: CASSLNPQGNTEAFF. For the CDR3, the DNA is TGTGCCAGCAGCTTAAATCCTCAGGGGAACACTGAAGCTTTCTTT. The V gene is TRBV7-3, the J gene TRBJ1-1; D possibly corresponds to TRBD1 (5 bases). The V gene lost 1 base and the J gene lost 1 base, with 10 bases spanning the gap. Germline V gene sequence: CDR1 SGHTA, CDR2 FQGTGA. This CDR3 spans 15 amino acids.

The J gene is TRBJ2-5, the V gene TRBV30; possibly TRBD1 for D (5 bases). V was shortened by 2 bases and J by 5 bases, with 9 bases between the two germline ends. The germline V gene encodes CDR1 GTSNPN and CDR2 SVGIG (reference sequence). This CDR3 has 12 amino acids. The chain's CDR3 is CAWSPRGETQYF. DNA of the CDR3: TGTGCCTGGAGTCCAAGGGGTGAGACCCAGTACTTC.